This passage covers 27 T cell receptor beta chains from one sample sequenced in a study of blood T cell repertoires in COVID-19. Clones were read by immunoSEQ multiplex PCR, and TCRdb kept only the in-frame ones, dropping some. The sample yields about 62,000 clones, approximately 86% seen once. The sequenced material came from peripheral blood. All receptors come from an older man with acute or convalescent COVID-19.

This chain links TRBV28 with TRBJ2-3, with 8 bases lining up with TRBD2. The V and J ends lost 6 bases and 6 bases, in that order; junction bases with no gene match: 5. The CDR3 is made up of 13 amino acids. Per germline, CDR1 MDHEN and CDR2 SYDVKM. The CDR3 DNA is TGTGCCAGCAGCTCGGGGGGGAGCGATACGCAGTATTTT. Its translation is CASSSGGSDTQYF.

The chain recombines TRBV7-9 with TRBJ1-3, with D unresolved. CDR1 SEHNR and CDR2 FQNEAQ come from the germline V gene (reference sequence). Trimming cost V 6 bases and J 1 base, with 10 bases left between them. This CDR3 region has 14 residues. The CDR3: CASSFPVSGNTIYF. The CDR3 DNA follows: TGTGCCAGCAGTTTCCCCGTTTCTGGAAACACCATATATTTT.

The gene calls are TRBV28 and TRBJ2-7; TRBD1 matches at 10 bases. Germline trimming cut 7 bases from V and 2 bases from J; bases unmatched to any gene: 5. Germline V lookup: CDR1 MDHEN, CDR2 SYDVKM. The CDR3 is 14 residues long. The DNA for the CDR3 is TGTGCCAGCAAACGACAGGGGGCTACCTACGAGCAGTACTTC. It is translated as CASKRQGATYEQYF.

This chain uses TRBV19 with TRBJ2-3; no reliable D call. The CDR3 is 16 residues long. The V gene lost 3 bases and the J gene lost 0 bases, with 13 bases spanning the gap. In germline, CDR1 is LNHDA, CDR2 SQIVND (reference sequence). The CDR3 coding sequence is TGTGCCAGTAGTATTTCTCCGCGACTTAGCACAGATACGCAGTATTTT. It translates to CASSISPRLSTDTQYF.

J is TRBJ2-1 and V is TRBV9, with TRBD2 identical over 11 bases. The CDR3 runs to 15 residues. The ends lost 3 bases at V and 5 bases at J; junction bases unmatched: 4. Germline V lookup: CDR1 SGDLS, CDR2 YYNGEE. In nucleotides, the CDR3 is TGTGCCAGCAGCGATAGCGGGGGGGGAGACAATGAGCAGTTCTTC. Protein product: CASSDSGGGDNEQFF.

This sequence joins TRBV7-2 and TRBJ2-5; no reliable D call. Germline CDR1 is SGHTA and CDR2 is FQGNSA. CDR3 length: 12 residues. V was trimmed by 4 bases and J by 5 bases, leaving 8 bases between them. The CDR3 protein is CASSSRPETQYF. Here the CDR3 DNA reads TGTGCCAGCAGCTCCCGTCCGGAGACCCAGTACTTC.

The V call is TRBV7-8, the J call TRBJ1-2; 9 bases line up with TRBD1. This CDR3 is built from 14 residues. The ends lost 4 bases at V and 7 bases at J; junction bases unmatched: 7. Germline V CDR1 and CDR2: SGHVS, FQNEAQ. The CDR3 sequence: CASSSKTGGFGYTF. As DNA, the CDR3 is TGTGCCAGCAGCTCCAAGACAGGGGGTTTTGGCTACACCTTC.

The rearrangement links TRBV5-5 to TRBJ1-1; D remains unclear. Deletions cut 2 bases from V and 6 bases from J, with 14 bases between. Germline V gene data show CDR1 as SGHKS and CDR2 as YYEKEE (reference sequence). The CDR3 consists of 14 residues. The CDR3 sequence: CASSFGTQTAEAFF. CDR3 nucleotides: TGTGCCAGCAGCTTCGGTACCCAAACCGCTGAAGCTTTCTTT.

The chain uses TRBV4-2 and TRBJ2-1; weak D call: TRBD1 (6 bases). CDR1 and CDR2 (germline): LGHNA, YNFKEQ. This CDR3 is built from 15 residues. Trimming took 1 base from V and 7 from J, leaving 14 bases between them. CDR3 coding DNA: TGTGCCAGCAGCCAAGGGGGGCTAGGTGAAAATGAGCAGTTCTTC. Amino acids: CASSQGGLGENEQFF.

This sequence joins TRBV30 and TRBJ2-7; perhaps TRBD2 as D (7 bases). The length of the CDR3 is 14 residues. Germline V gene sequence: CDR1 GTSNPN, CDR2 SVGIG (reference sequence). V lost 2 bases and J 4 bases, leaving 15 bases between the germline ends. The CDR3 loop is CAWSNHGGRYEQYF. The CDR3 DNA reads as TGTGCCTGGAGTAACCACGGGGGGCGGTACGAGCAGTACTTC. The complete variable domain, with remaining parts taken from reference TRBV30 and TRBJ2-7, reads SQTIHQWPATLVQPVGSPLSLECTVEGTSNPNLYWYRQAAGRGLQLLFYSVGIGQISSEVPQNLSASRPQDRQFILSSKKLLLSDSGFYLCAWSNHGGRYEQYFGPGTRLTVT.

The DNA for the CDR3 is TGCGCCAGCAGCTCAATGGGACGGGGGGCTTACAATGAGCAGTTCTTC. Translating gives CASSSMGRGAYNEQFF. The rearrangement uses TRBV5-1 and TRBJ2-1; a weak D match, TRBD2 (7 bases). The CDR3 runs 16 residues. Germline assignment: CDR1 SGHRS and CDR2 YFSETQ. The ends were cut back, 3 bases at V and 4 bases at J, with 17 bases in the middle.

The chain couples TRBV12-5 to TRBJ1-1; no reliable D call. V shed 4 bases and J shed 4 bases, with 10 bases lying between them. Per germline, CDR1 LGHNT and CDR2 FRNRAP. The CDR3 runs 13 residues. The CDR3 loop is CASGSPRFTEAFF. DNA of the CDR3: TGTGCTAGTGGTTCCCCCAGGTTCACTGAAGCTTTCTTT.

V is TRBV5-4 and J is TRBJ2-3, with D perhaps matching TRBD1 (5 bases). The CDR3 has 14 residues. V lost 0 bases and J lost 0, with 5 bases in between. Per germline, CDR1 SGHNT and CDR2 YYREEE (reference sequence). The CDR3 here is CASSLAGSTDTQYF. The CDR3 coding sequence is TGTGCCAGCAGCTTGGCAGGGAGCACAGATACGCAGTATTTT.

This chain links TRBV28 with TRBJ2-7; TRBD2 is a possible D gene (6 bases). The V gene's germline CDR1 is MDHEN and CDR2 SYDVKM. The CDR3 is made up of 14 amino acids. Trimming left V 5 bases short and J 1 base short, with 12 bases between. CDR3 coding DNA: TGTGCCAGCAGTGTTGGTGGGGGGTCCTACGAGCAGTACTTC. It translates to CASSVGGGSYEQYF.

The chain is built from TRBV5-4 and TRBJ1-5, with TRBD1 identical over 7 bases. Germline lookup yields CDR1 SGHNT and CDR2 YYREEE (reference sequence). V shed 2 bases and J 4 bases; nucleotides not matched to a gene: 6. The CDR3 consists of 15 residues. CDR3 nucleotide sequence: TGTGCCAGCAGCTTACAGGGGAGCCGTAATCAGCCCCAGCATTTT. Its translation: CASSLQGSRNQPQHF. Based on the CDR3 plus reference TRBV5-4 and TRBJ1-5, the full variable domain is ETGVTQSPTHLIKTRGQQVTLRCSSQSGHNTVSWYQQALGQGPQFIFQYYREEENGRGNFPPRFSGLQFPNYSSELNVNALELDDSALYLCASSLQGSRNQPQHFGDGTRLSIL.

The gene calls are TRBV6-5 and TRBJ1-2; D may be TRBD1 (6 bases). V was trimmed by 4 bases and J by 14 bases, leaving 14 bases between them. This CDR3 has 11 residues. Germline lookup yields CDR1 MNHEY and CDR2 SVGAGI. The CDR3 is CASSSGQRITF. As DNA, the CDR3 is TGTGCCAGCAGTTCCGGACAGAGGATTACCTTC.

The chain links TRBV16 to TRBJ2-1, with D perhaps matching TRBD1 (5 bases). V lost 3 bases to trimming and J lost 9 bases, with 9 bases between them. Germline CDR1 and CDR2: KGHSY and FQNENV. The CDR3 consists of 12 residues. The CDR3 DNA sequence: TGTGCCAGCAGCCACAGGGATGGTGAGCAGTTCTTC. Translating it yields CASSHRDGEQFF. The complete variable domain, with remaining parts taken from reference TRBV16 and TRBJ2-1, reads GEEVAQTPKHLVRGEGQKAKLYCAPIKGHSYVFWYQQVLKNEFKFLISFQNENVFDETGMPKERFSAKCLPNSPCSLEIQATKLEDSAVYFCASSHRDGEQFFGPGTRLTVL.

The J gene is TRBJ2-1, the V gene TRBV4-1; the D gene is possibly TRBD2 (6 bases). This CDR3 region has 17 residues. With 2 bases removed from V and 2 bases from J, the gap between germline ends came to 16 bases. Germline CDR1 is MGHRA and CDR2 is YSYEKL. CDR3 coding DNA: TGCGCCAGCAGCCAAATACCGGGACTTGTAGCCTACAATGAGCAGTTCTTC. It encodes CASSQIPGLVAYNEQFF.

This clone has a single count. The CDR3 DNA follows: TGTGCCAGCAGTGGGGAAGGGATAGGGGGAGAGACCCAGTACTTC. This gives the protein CASSGEGIGGETQYF. The chain employs TRBV2 and TRBJ2-5; weak D call: TRBD1 (6 bases). Germline V lookup: CDR1 SNHLY, CDR2 FYNNEI. The CDR3 extends over 15 amino acids. V lost 4 bases, J lost 4 bases, and 16 bases lay in between.

This rearrangement joins TRBV30 to TRBJ1-1; perhaps TRBD1 as D (5 bases). The CDR3 loop spans 13 amino acids. The V end lost 8 bases, the J end lost 5 bases, and 18 bases lay between the germline ends. CDR1 and CDR2 (germline): GTSNPN, SVGIG (reference sequence). CDR3 DNA: TGTGCCGGATCTACACAGGCGAGGACTGAAGCTTTCTTT. Translated: CAGSTQARTEAFF.

The J gene is TRBJ2-7, the V gene TRBV5-5, with TRBD1 matching over 11 bases. V dropped 4 bases and J dropped 3; count of bases not matched to a gene: 6. From germline, CDR1 is SGHKS and CDR2 YYEKEE (reference sequence). The CDR3 length is 15 residues. The DNA of the CDR3 is TGTGCCAGCAGCGGGACAGGGGGACTCAACTACGAGCAGTACTTC. This encodes CASSGTGGLNYEQYF.

The CDR3 reads CASSIFSGGGQPQHF. In DNA, the CDR3 is TGTGCCAGTAGTATATTCTCTGGGGGCGGGCAGCCCCAGCATTTT. The V call is TRBV19, the J call TRBJ1-5; D might be TRBD1 (6 bases). The CDR3 is 15 residues long. The germline CDR1 and CDR2 sequences are LNHDA and SQIVND (reference sequence). Trimming cost V 2 bases and J 7 bases, with 15 bases left between them.

Only one count was recorded for this clone. The chain employs TRBV9 and TRBJ2-3; the match to TRBD2 covers 9 bases. This CDR3 is 17 amino acids long. CDR1 SGDLS and CDR2 YYNGEE come from the germline V gene. The V and J ends lost 4 bases and 0 bases, in that order; junction bases with no gene match: 9. The CDR3 DNA reads TGTGCCAGCAGCCCCCGGACGGCGGGAGGGAGCACAGATACGCAGTATTTT. Its translation is CASSPRTAGGSTDTQYF.

This clone was detected once. This chain connects TRBV5-4 to TRBJ2-3; 8 nucleotides line up with TRBD1. CDR1 and CDR2 from the germline V gene are SGHNT and YYREEE (reference sequence). The CDR3 length is 14 residues. The V gene end was trimmed by 4 bases and the J gene end by 1 base; junction bases not matched to a gene: 2. CDR3 nucleotides: TGTGCCAGCAGCGCGACAGGGGGCACAGATACGCAGTATTTT. Amino acids: CASSATGGTDTQYF. The variable domain in full, completed from reference TRBV5-4 and TRBJ2-3, reads ETGVTQSPTHLIKTRGQQVTLRCSSQSGHNTVSWYQQALGQGPQFIFQYYREEENGRGNFPPRFSGLQFPNYSSELNVNALELDDSALYLCASSATGGTDTQYFGPGTRLTVL.

The V and J genes are TRBV6-5 and TRBJ2-2; the D gene is possibly TRBD1 (6 bases). The length of the CDR3 is 15 residues. With 7 bases removed from V and 2 bases from J, the gap between germline ends came to 14 bases. Germline V lookup: CDR1 MNHEY, CDR2 SVGAGI. CDR3 in amino acids: CASTLDRINTGELFF. The CDR3 nucleotides are TGTGCCAGCACCTTAGACAGGATTAACACCGGGGAGCTGTTTTTT.

The J gene is TRBJ2-4, the V gene TRBV5-1; D gene ambiguous. Germline loops: CDR1 SGHRS, CDR2 YFSETQ. Trimming stripped 0 bases from V and 6 bases from J, with 25 bases between. The CDR3 spans 19 residues. CDR3 protein: CASSLAPPTFDLKVNIQYF. The DNA of the CDR3 is TGCGCCAGCAGCTTGGCTCCGCCGACTTTCGACCTAAAAGTAAACATTCAGTACTTC.

This clone occurred a few times. CDR3 region: CASSLRTGGEKLFF. CDR3 nucleotide sequence: TGCGCCAGCAGCTTGAGGACTGGCGGAGAGAAACTGTTTTTT. This chain links TRBV5-1 with TRBJ1-4, with D hard to call. The V end was cut by 1 base, the J end by 11 bases, with 15 bases between. Germline V gives CDR1 SGHRS, CDR2 YFSETQ. The CDR3 has 14 amino acids.